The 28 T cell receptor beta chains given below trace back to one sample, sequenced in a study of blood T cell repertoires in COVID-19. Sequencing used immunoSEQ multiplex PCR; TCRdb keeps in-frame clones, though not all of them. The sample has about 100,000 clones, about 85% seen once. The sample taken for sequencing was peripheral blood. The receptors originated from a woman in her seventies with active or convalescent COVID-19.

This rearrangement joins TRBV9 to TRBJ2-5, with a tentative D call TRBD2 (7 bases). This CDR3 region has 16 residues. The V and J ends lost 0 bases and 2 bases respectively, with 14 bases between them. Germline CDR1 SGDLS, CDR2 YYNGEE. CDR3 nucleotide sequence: TGTGCCAGCAGCGTAGGGGGAGGGGGAGGTCAAGAGACCCAGTACTTC. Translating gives CASSVGGGGGQETQYF.

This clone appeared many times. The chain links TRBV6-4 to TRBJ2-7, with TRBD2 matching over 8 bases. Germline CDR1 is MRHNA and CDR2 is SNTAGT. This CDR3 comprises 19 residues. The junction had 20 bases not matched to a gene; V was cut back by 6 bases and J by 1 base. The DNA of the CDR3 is TGTGCCAGCAGGGCCTTGAGAAGGGTAGTAGCGGGAAGATCCTACGAGCAGTACTTC. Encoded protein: CASRALRRVVAGRSYEQYF.

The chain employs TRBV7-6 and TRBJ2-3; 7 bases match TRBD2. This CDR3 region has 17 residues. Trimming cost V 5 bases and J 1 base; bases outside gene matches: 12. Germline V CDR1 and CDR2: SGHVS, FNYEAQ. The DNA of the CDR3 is TGTGCCAGCAGCGGACCAACGGGGGGTATACGCACAGATACGCAGTATTTT. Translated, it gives CASSGPTGGIRTDTQYF. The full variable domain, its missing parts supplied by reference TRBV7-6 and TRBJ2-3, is GAGVSQSPRYKVTKRGQDVALRCDPISGHVSLYWYRQALGQGPEFLTYFNYEAQQDKSGLPNDRFSAERPEGSISTLTIQRTEQRDSAMYRCASSGPTGGIRTDTQYFGPGTRLTVL.

The DNA of the CDR3 is TGTGCCAGCAGAAGACTAGCGGGGACCCACGAGCAGTACTTC. Translated: CASRRLAGTHEQYF. V is TRBV28 and J is TRBJ2-7; 11 bases match TRBD2. The ends lost 6 bases at V and 5 bases at J; junction bases unmatched: 6. Germline V gene data show CDR1 as MDHEN and CDR2 as SYDVKM. The CDR3 has 14 amino acids.

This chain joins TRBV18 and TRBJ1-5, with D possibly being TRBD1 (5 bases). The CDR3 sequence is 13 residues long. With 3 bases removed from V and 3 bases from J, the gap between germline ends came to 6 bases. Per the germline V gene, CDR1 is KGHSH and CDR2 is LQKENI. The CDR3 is CASSPDNNQPQHF. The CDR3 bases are TGTGCCAGCTCACCGGACAACAATCAGCCCCAGCATTTT.

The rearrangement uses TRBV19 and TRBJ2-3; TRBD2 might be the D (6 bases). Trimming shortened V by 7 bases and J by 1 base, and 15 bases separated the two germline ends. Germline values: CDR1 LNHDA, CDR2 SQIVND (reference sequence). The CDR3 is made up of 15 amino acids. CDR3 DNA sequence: TGTGCCAGTACCCCACTCGGCGGGGGCACAGATACGCAGTATTTT. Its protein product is CASTPLGGGTDTQYF. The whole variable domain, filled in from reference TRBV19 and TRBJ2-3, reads DGGITQSPKYLFRKEGQNVTLSCEQNLNHDAMYWYRQDPGQGLRLIYYSQIVNDFQKGDIAEGYSVSREKKESFPLTVTSAQKNPTAFYLCASTPLGGGTDTQYFGPGTRLTVL.

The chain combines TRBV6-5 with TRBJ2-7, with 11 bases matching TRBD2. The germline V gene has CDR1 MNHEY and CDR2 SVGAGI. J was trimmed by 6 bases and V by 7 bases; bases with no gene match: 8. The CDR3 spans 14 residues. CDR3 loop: CASTPLAGGSEQYF. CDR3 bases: TGTGCCAGCACACCCCTAGCGGGAGGATCCGAGCAGTACTTC.

CDR3 bases: TGTGCCACCAGTGACTGGGAGGGCACCGGGGAGCTGTTTTTT. Protein: CATSDWEGTGELFF. V and J are TRBV24-1 and TRBJ2-2, with 7 bases fitting TRBD2. The length of the CDR3 is 14 residues. Germline CDR1 and CDR2: KGHDR and SFDVKD. The junction had 2 bases not matched to a gene; V was cut back by 4 bases and J by 4 bases.

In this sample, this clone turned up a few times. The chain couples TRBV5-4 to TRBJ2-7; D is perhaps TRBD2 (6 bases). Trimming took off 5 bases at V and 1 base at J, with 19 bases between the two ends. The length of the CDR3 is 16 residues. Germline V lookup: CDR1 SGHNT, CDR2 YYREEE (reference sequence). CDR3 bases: TGTGCCAGCAGACCCGCGGGGAGCAGCCAATCCTACGAGCAGTACTTC. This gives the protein CASRPAGSSQSYEQYF.

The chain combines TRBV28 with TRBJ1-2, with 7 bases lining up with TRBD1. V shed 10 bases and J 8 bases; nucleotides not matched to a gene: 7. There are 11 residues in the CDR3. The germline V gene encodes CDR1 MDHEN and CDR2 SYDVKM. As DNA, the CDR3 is TGTGCCACCGAGGGCAGGGGGGGCTACACCTTC. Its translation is CATEGRGGYTF.

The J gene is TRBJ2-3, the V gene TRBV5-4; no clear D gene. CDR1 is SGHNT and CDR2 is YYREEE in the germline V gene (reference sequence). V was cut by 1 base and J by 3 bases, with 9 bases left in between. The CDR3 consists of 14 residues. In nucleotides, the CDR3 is TGTGCCAGCAGCTTGTCCCCCCAGACAGATACGCAGTATTTT. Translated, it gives CASSLSPQTDTQYF.

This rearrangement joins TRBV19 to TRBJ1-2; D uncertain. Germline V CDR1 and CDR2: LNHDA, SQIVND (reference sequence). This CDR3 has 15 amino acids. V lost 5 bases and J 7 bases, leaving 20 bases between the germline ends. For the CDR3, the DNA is TGTGCCAGTAGTCCCCGGGAAAGGGCAGTAGGTGGCTACACCTTC. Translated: CASSPRERAVGGYTF.

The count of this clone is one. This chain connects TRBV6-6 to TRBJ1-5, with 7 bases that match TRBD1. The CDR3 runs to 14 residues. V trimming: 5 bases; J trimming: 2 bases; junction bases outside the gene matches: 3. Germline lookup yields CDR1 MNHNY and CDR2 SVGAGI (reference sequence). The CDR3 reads CASSTDRGNQPQHF. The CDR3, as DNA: TGTGCCAGCAGTACCGACAGGGGCAATCAGCCCCAGCATTTT.

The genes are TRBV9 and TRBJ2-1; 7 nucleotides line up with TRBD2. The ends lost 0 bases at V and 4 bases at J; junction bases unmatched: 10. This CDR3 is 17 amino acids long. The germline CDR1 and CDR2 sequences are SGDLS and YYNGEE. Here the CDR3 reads CASSVAAGDLSYNEQFF. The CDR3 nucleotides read TGTGCCAGCAGCGTAGCGGCGGGGGACCTAAGTTACAATGAGCAGTTCTTC.

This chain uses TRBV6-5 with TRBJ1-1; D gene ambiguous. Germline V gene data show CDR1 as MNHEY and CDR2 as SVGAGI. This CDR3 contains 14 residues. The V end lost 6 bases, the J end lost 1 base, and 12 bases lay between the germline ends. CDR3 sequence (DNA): TGTGCCAGCAGGACATGGGTCTCGAACACTGAAGCTTTCTTT. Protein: CASRTWVSNTEAFF.

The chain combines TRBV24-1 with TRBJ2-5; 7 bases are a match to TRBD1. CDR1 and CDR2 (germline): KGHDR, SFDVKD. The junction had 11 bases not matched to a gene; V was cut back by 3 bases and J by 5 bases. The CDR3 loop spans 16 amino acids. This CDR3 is CATSDPRQGHRETQYF. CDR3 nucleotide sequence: TGTGCCACCAGTGATCCTCGACAGGGTCATCGGGAGACCCAGTACTTC.

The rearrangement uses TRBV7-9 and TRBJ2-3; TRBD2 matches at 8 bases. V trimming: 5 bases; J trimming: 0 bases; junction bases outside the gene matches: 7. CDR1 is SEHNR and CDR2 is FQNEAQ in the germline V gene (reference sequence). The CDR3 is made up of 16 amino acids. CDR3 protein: CASSPGLAPSTDTQYF. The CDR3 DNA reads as TGTGCCAGCAGCCCTGGACTAGCTCCAAGCACAGATACGCAGTATTTT.

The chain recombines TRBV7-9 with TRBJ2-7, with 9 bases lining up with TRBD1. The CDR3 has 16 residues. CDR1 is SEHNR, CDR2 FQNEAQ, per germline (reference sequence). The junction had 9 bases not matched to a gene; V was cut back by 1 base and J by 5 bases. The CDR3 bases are TGTGCCAGCAGCTTAGTTGTAGGGACAGGGATCAACGAGCAGTACTTC. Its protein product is CASSLVVGTGINEQYF.

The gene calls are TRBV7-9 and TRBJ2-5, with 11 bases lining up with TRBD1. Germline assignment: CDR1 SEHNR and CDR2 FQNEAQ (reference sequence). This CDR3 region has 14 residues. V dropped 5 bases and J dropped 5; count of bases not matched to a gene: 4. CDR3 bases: TGTGCCAGCAGCAGCGGACAGGGGGCTGAGACCCAGTACTTC. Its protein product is CASSSGQGAETQYF.

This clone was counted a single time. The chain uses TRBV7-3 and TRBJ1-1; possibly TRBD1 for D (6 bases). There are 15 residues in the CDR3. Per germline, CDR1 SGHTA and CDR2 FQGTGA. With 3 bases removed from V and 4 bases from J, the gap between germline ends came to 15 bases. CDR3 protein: CASSLGRGHPTEAFF. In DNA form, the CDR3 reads TGTGCCAGCAGCTTGGGCAGGGGTCATCCCACTGAAGCTTTCTTT.

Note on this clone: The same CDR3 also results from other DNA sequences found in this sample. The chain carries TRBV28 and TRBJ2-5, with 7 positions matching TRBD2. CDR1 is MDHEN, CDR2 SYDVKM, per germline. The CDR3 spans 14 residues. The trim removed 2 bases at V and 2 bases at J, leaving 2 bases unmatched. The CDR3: CASSLGGGQETQYF. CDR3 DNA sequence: TGTGCCAGCAGTTTAGGGGGGGGACAAGAGACCCAGTACTTC.

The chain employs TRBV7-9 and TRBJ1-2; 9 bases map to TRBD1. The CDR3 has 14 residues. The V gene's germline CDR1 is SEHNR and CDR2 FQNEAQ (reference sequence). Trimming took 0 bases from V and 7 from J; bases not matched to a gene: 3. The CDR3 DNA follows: TGTGCCAGCAGCTTAGCACAGGGGGCCGGTGGCTACACCTTC. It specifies CASSLAQGAGGYTF. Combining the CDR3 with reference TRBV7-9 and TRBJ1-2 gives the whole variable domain DTGVSQNPRHKITKRGQNVTFRCDPISEHNRLYWYRQTLGQGPEFLTYFQNEAQLEKSRLLSDRFSAERPKGSFSTLEIQRTEQGDSAMYLCASSLAQGAGGYTFGSGTRLTVV.

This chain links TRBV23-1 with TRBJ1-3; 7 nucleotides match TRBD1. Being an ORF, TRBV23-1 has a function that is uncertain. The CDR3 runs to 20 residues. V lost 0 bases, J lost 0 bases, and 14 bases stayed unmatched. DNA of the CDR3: TGCGCCAGCAGTCAATCGGTGACAGGGAACGGTCGCCCCTCTGGAAACACCATATATTTT. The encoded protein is CASSQSVTGNGRPSGNTIYF.

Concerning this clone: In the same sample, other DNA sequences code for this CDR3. Here the CDR3 DNA reads TGTGCCAGCAGTTTTCGGGGAACAAATCAGCCCCAGCATTTT. This sequence encodes CASSFRGTNQPQHF. The chain uses TRBV27 and TRBJ1-5; D is uncertain. The CDR3 loop spans 14 amino acids. Trimming took off 3 bases at V and 4 bases at J, with 10 bases between the two ends. Germline V gene data show CDR1 as MNHEY and CDR2 as SMNVEV (reference sequence).

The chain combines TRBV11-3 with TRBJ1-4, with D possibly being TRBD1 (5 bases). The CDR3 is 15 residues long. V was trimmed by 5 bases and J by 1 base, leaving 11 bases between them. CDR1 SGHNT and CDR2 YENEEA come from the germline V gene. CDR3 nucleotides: TGTGCCAGCAGCAAGAGGCAGGGAACTAATGAAAAACTGTTTTTT. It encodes CASSKRQGTNEKLFF.

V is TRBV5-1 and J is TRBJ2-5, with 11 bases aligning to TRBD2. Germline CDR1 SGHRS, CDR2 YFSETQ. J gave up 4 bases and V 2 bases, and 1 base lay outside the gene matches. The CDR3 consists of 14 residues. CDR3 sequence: CASSFSGGAETQYF. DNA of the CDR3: TGCGCCAGCAGCTTTAGCGGGGGGGCAGAGACCCAGTACTTC.

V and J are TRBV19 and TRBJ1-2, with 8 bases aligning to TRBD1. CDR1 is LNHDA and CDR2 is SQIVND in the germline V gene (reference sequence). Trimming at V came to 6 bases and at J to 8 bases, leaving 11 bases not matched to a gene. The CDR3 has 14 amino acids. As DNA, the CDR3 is TGTGCCAGTAGAGACAGGGGCCACTATGTCGGCTACACCTTC. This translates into CASRDRGHYVGYTF.

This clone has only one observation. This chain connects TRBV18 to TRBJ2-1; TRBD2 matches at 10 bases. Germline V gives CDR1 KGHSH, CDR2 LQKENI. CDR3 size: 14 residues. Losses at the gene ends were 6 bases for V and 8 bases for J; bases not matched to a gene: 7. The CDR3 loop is CASSSPSGRDEQFF. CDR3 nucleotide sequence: TGTGCCAGCTCTTCCCCTAGCGGGAGAGATGAGCAGTTCTTC.